The subject of this entry is one T cell receptor (beta chain). The junction differs from germline at one of its ends, possibly a read error. The CDR3 length is 12 residues. Germline CDR1 is SEHNR and CDR2 is FQNEAQ (reference sequence). The data were obtained in a study of T-cell reconstitution after alpha-beta-depleted transplantation in children. Preparation of the TCRbeta library involved a method that used unique molecular identifiers. From the PCR reads, TCRdb called clonotypes with MiXCR, one entry per CDR3 protein. The sample holds around 600,000 distinct CDR3 sequences, under 25% seen once. The chain couples TRBV7-9 to TRBJ2-1; D is ambiguous. Source: PBMCs, mostly from graft donor cells, taken 360 days after TCRalphabeta/CD19-depleted stem cell transplant. The clonotype was recovered from a boy younger than two who had a stem cell transplant for acute myeloid leukemia, so the T cells may come from the graft donor. DNA of the CDR3: TGTGCCAGCAGCTTAGGACCTGCGGCGAAGTTTTTC. It is translated as CASSLGPAAKFF.